Listed below are T cell receptor beta chains from one sample, sequenced in a study of shared clonotypes between healthy human individuals. The data were produced by immunoSEQ multiplex PCR, yet TCRdb's version contains in-frame clones alone and is incomplete. This sample yields about a million clones, of which more than 65% are seen a single time; about 1.5% belongs to the top ten. Material for sequencing was memory CD4+ T cells sorted from blood. All receptors come from a man aged 18 to 29 in good health. Each CDR3 is given with its conserved first and last residue. The D gene is left open where the match is weak. The size field is filled for only some rows; it gives once, few, many or a size class.

d_call: .
v_call: TRBV5-8
clone_size: .
j_call: TRBJ2-1
cdr3_aa: CASSLGPARLGNEQFF

d_call: .
v_call: TRBV28
clone_size: few
j_call: TRBJ1-2
cdr3_aa: CASEEASHGYTF

d_call: TRBD1
v_call: TRBV18
clone_size: .
j_call: TRBJ1-2
cdr3_aa: CASSLTPGQGNYGYTF

d_call: TRBD1
v_call: TRBV5-8
clone_size: .
j_call: TRBJ1-4
cdr3_aa: CASSGPGQGIEKLFF

d_call: TRBD2
v_call: TRBV7-7
clone_size: .
j_call: TRBJ2-1
cdr3_aa: CASSPVSTSGNEQFF

d_call: .
v_call: TRBV10-3
clone_size: .
j_call: TRBJ2-7
cdr3_aa: CAISVQGNHEQYF

d_call: TRBD2
v_call: TRBV5-6
clone_size: .
j_call: TRBJ2-7
cdr3_aa: CASSLTSGPYEQYF

d_call: TRBD2
v_call: TRBV5-4
clone_size: .
j_call: TRBJ2-1
cdr3_aa: CASNLGGAFNEQFF

d_call: TRBD1
v_call: TRBV4-3
clone_size: .
j_call: TRBJ2-1
cdr3_aa: CASSQTGPRSEQFF

d_call: TRBD2
v_call: TRBV11-2
clone_size: .
j_call: TRBJ2-7
cdr3_aa: CASSAYSGGRLRYEQYF

d_call: TRBD1
v_call: TRBV28
clone_size: .
j_call: TRBJ1-4
cdr3_aa: CASSRGGREKLFF

d_call: .
v_call: TRBV29-1
clone_size: .
j_call: TRBJ2-7
cdr3_aa: CSVDGQGLGYEQYF

d_call: TRBD1
v_call: TRBV10-2
clone_size: .
j_call: TRBJ2-5
cdr3_aa: CASSFQGAGEIQYF

d_call: TRBD2
v_call: TRBV11-2
clone_size: .
j_call: TRBJ2-7
cdr3_aa: CASSSGLATEQYF

d_call: TRBD1
v_call: TRBV30
clone_size: once
j_call: TRBJ1-2
cdr3_aa: CAWSAMTGNYGYTF

d_call: .
v_call: TRBV28
clone_size: few
j_call: TRBJ1-1
cdr3_aa: CASSLLDTEAFF

d_call: .
v_call: TRBV4-1
clone_size: .
j_call: TRBJ1-5
cdr3_aa: CASSQERPYSNQPQHF

d_call: .
v_call: TRBV7-6
clone_size: .
j_call: TRBJ2-1
cdr3_aa: CASSLGYGDNEQFF

d_call: TRBD2
v_call: TRBV5-4
clone_size: .
j_call: TRBJ2-4
cdr3_aa: CASSLGGERTKNIQYF

d_call: TRBD2
v_call: TRBV5-1
clone_size: .
j_call: TRBJ2-5
cdr3_aa: CASSPTSGRTLRETQYF

d_call: .
v_call: TRBV4-2
clone_size: few
j_call: TRBJ1-5
cdr3_aa: CASSQDGGGHQPQHF

d_call: TRBD1
v_call: TRBV5-1
clone_size: .
j_call: TRBJ1-1
cdr3_aa: CASSLRQGVGTEAFF

d_call: .
v_call: TRBV4-1
clone_size: .
j_call: TRBJ1-4
cdr3_aa: CASSQGLVEANEKLFF

d_call: .
v_call: TRBV5-1
clone_size: .
j_call: TRBJ2-5
cdr3_aa: CASSLGDSGETQYF

d_call: TRBD2
v_call: TRBV30
clone_size: once
j_call: TRBJ2-1
cdr3_aa: CAWSPERDQYNEQFF

d_call: TRBD1
v_call: TRBV11-2
clone_size: .
j_call: TRBJ1-1
cdr3_aa: CASSSGEQGPGTEAFF

d_call: .
v_call: TRBV29-1
clone_size: .
j_call: TRBJ1-5
cdr3_aa: CSVVYGNQPQHF

d_call: TRBD1
v_call: TRBV20-1
clone_size: .
j_call: TRBJ1-2
cdr3_aa: CSATDGAGGTF

d_call: .
v_call: TRBV5-1
clone_size: .
j_call: TRBJ2-7
cdr3_aa: CASSLYPGTSYEQYF

d_call: TRBD1
v_call: TRBV9
clone_size: .
j_call: TRBJ1-6
cdr3_aa: CASSSGDRGRSPLHF

d_call: .
v_call: TRBV6-6
clone_size: few
j_call: TRBJ1-3
cdr3_aa: CASKTGSSGNTIYF

d_call: .
v_call: TRBV18
clone_size: .
j_call: TRBJ2-2
cdr3_aa: CASSPQNTGELFF

d_call: .
v_call: TRBV6-1
clone_size: .
j_call: TRBJ1-5
cdr3_aa: CASSDGGGYRNQPQHF

d_call: TRBD2
v_call: TRBV6-1
clone_size: .
j_call: TRBJ2-1
cdr3_aa: CAGGTSGVYNEQFF

d_call: TRBD2
v_call: TRBV5-8
clone_size: many
j_call: TRBJ2-1
cdr3_aa: CASIRAGGFYNEQFF

d_call: TRBD1
v_call: TRBV5-6
clone_size: .
j_call: TRBJ2-3
cdr3_aa: CASSSEDRGSARTQYF

d_call: .
v_call: TRBV30
clone_size: .
j_call: TRBJ1-5
cdr3_aa: CAWSDPSQPQHF